This TCR beta chain is from a study of cytomegalovirus exposure and HLA in healthy donors. Study context: Inside one of the first data releases sat around 77 million unique TCRs taken from HLA-typed donors.

Worth noting for this clone: Its antigen is undetermined.

Study findings and constraints: Later on, a genetic analysis was performed. It linked a missense variant in DCLRE1C with V- and J-gene trimming of TCR beta. The study labeled 150 to 200 TCR beta chains cytomegalovirus-associated. Later, an analysis found that common viral pathogens appeared to be linked with several of the most significant clusters.

With 60 Vbeta and 13 Jbeta primers, the PCR was carried out. Profiled with immunoSEQ multiplex PCR; TCRdb holds only in-frame clones, not every one. Of about 180,000 clones in the sample, about 72% were seen once. V lost 5 bases and J 4 bases, leaving 32 bases between the germline ends. The V gene's germline CDR1 is LNHDA and CDR2 SQIVND (reference sequence). The CDR3 spans 20 residues. Sequenced sample: PBMCs. The source is a human donor in good health. V gene TRBV19 combines with J gene TRBJ1-2; D is possibly TRBD1 (5 bases). This CDR3 is CASSSSGTTSRPHLGYGYTF. The CDR3 coding sequence is TGTGCCAGTAGTTCAAGCGGGACGACATCCCGCCCCCACCTTGGCTATGGCTACACCTTC. The full variable domain, with the rest looked up from reference TRBV19 and TRBJ1-2, is DGGITQSPKYLFRKEGQNVTLSCEQNLNHDAMYWYRQDPGQGLRLIYYSQIVNDFQKGDIAEGYSVSREKKESFPLTVTSAQKNPTAFYLCASSSSGTTSRPHLGYGYTFGSGTRLTVV.